The clone carrying this TCR beta chain was recorded many times. TCR beta CDR3 sequences were amplified from RNA transcripts. The HTBI set primed first-round TCR CDR3 RT-PCR. TCRdb used MiXCR to reprocess the multiplex PCR reads, holding one entry per CDR3 protein. The sample has 550,000 to 800,000 distinct CDR3 sequences; 15% to 20% are singletons. Germline CDR1 and CDR2: ENHRY and SYGVKD. This CDR3 has 14 residues. V dropped 8 bases and J dropped 8 bases, with 19 bases sitting between them. This sample was included in a study of T cells in Graves' hyperthyroidism and ophthalmopathy. The chain couples TRBV10-3 to TRBJ2-1; D may be TRBD2 (6 bases). What was sequenced was blood. This sequence originates from a man aged 45 to 65 with Graves' hyperthyroidism. In DNA form, the CDR3 reads TGTGCCATCGAGGATGGGACTGGCAAATATGAGCAGTTCTTC. Encoded protein: CAIEDGTGKYEQFF.